A selection of T cell receptor beta chains follows, all from one sample in a study of blood T cell repertoires in COVID-19. Clones were sequenced by immunoSEQ multiplex PCR, and TCRdb holds only the in-frame ones, with some missing. The sample contains approximately 270,000 clones, roughly 88% of which appear only once. Sequencing was performed on PBMCs or T cells enriched from blood (not recorded which). The receptors were gathered from a woman aged 50 to 60 who had recovered from COVID-19. CDR3s include the opening cysteine and the closing phenylalanine or tryptophan. Each record gives: CDR3 DNA, CDR3 protein, J gene, clone size, D gene, V gene. The D gene is left open where the match is weak. Not every row has a clone size; where given, it reads once, few, many or a size class.

TGTGCCAGTAGTATTCGCGAGGGTAACACTGAAGCTTTCTTT,CASSIREGNTEAFF,TRBJ1-1,.,.,TRBV19
TGTGCCAGCAGCGTTCGATTCAGACCCGGGACAGAAGAGACCCAGTACTTC,CASSVRFRPGTEETQYF,TRBJ2-5,.,TRBD1,TRBV9
TGTGCCGCCCCCCGGACTAGCGGGTCCGAGCAGTACTTC,CAAPRTSGSEQYF,TRBJ2-7,.,TRBD2,TRBV7-9
TGTGCCAGCAGCTCTCAGAGAGGGTTGGAGTACGAGCAGTACTTC,CASSSQRGLEYEQYF,TRBJ2-7,.,.,TRBV3-1/TRBV3-2
TGCGCCAGCAGCAAGGGGGTACAGACTAGCGGGGTCTACGAGCAGTACTTC,CASSKGVQTSGVYEQYF,TRBJ2-7,.,TRBD2,TRBV5-1
TGTGCCTGGAGTTCGCAGGAAAAATATGGCTACACCTTC,CAWSSQEKYGYTF,TRBJ1-2,.,.,TRBV30
TGTGCCAGCAGCCCCAAAAGCGGGAGTAGGGAAGATACGCAGTATTTT,CASSPKSGSREDTQYF,TRBJ2-3,.,TRBD2,TRBV5-4
TGTGCCAGCAGCTTTACTAGCGGGAGAGTTGAGCAGTTCTTC,CASSFTSGRVEQFF,TRBJ2-1,.,TRBD2,TRBV7-9
TGTGCCACCAGCAGACAACAGCAGCCCCAGCATTTT,CATSRQQQPQHF,TRBJ1-5,.,.,TRBV15
TGCGCCAGCAGACACCTTTGGGAGCAGTACTTC,CASRHLWEQYF,TRBJ2-7,.,.,TRBV10-1
TGTGCCAGCAGCGGGACTAGCGGGTTTTCAGATACGCAGTATTTT,CASSGTSGFSDTQYF,TRBJ2-3,once,TRBD2,TRBV6-4
TGTGCCAGCAGTTTATCCGGAGGGGGGGCAGATACGCAGTATTTT,CASSLSGGGADTQYF,TRBJ2-3,few,.,TRBV27
TGTGCCAGCAGCCCCCGGGACAACTCCTACGAGCAGTACTTC,CASSPRDNSYEQYF,TRBJ2-7,.,.,TRBV7-8
TGTGCCAGTAGTTCGGACAGGGGTGGCTACGAGCAGTACTTC,CASSSDRGGYEQYF,TRBJ2-7,.,TRBD1,TRBV19
TGTGCCAGCAGTCGGACAGGGAGGGAAAAACTGTTTTTT,CASSRTGREKLFF,TRBJ1-4,.,TRBD1,TRBV28
TGTGCCAGCAGCCGGACTAGCGGGAGTGGGGGGGATACGCAGTATTTT,CASSRTSGSGGDTQYF,TRBJ2-3,.,TRBD2,TRBV5-4
TGCGCCAGCAGCTTGTCCGGGTATAGCACAGATACGCAGTATTTT,CASSLSGYSTDTQYF,TRBJ2-3,.,.,TRBV5-1
TGTGCCAGCAGCTTAGAACCGGACAGGGTAGAGGTCGGGGAGCTGTTTTTT,CASSLEPDRVEVGELFF,TRBJ2-2,.,TRBD1,TRBV7-2